The sequence of this T cell receptor (beta chain) was determined in a study of cytomegalovirus exposure and HLA in healthy donors. Background on the study: Membership in the Caucasian-associated ancestry cluster was found for about four fifths of about 430 genotyped donors. Whole-study results and caveats: Association of a missense DCLRE1C variant with TCR beta V- and J-gene trimming was reported in a later analysis. TRBV6-2, TRBV6-3 and some other V segments were unresolvable in 87-base-pair reads.

The PCR ran on 60 Vbeta and 13 Jbeta primers. Generated by immunoSEQ multiplex PCR, the TCRdb table keeps only in-frame clones and is missing some. The repertoire holds about 240,000 clones, approximately 81% seen once, with 8% in the top ten. The CDR3 spans 15 residues. Germline values: CDR1 SEHNR, CDR2 FQNEAQ (reference sequence). The trim removed 6 bases at V and 8 bases at J, leaving 15 bases unmatched. This clone has a handful of counts. As yet, its antigen is unknown. This TCR was sampled from a woman in her sixties in good health and CMV-seropositive. The sequenced sample was PBMCs. V and J are TRBV7-9 and TRBJ1-2; 7 nucleotides match TRBD1. The CDR3 sequence is CASSILPGGTEGYTF. CDR3 sequence (DNA): TGTGCCAGCAGTATACTTCCAGGGGGGACTGAAGGCTACACCTTC. The whole variable domain, remainder taken from reference TRBV7-9 and TRBJ1-2, is DTGVSQNPRHKITKRGQNVTFRCDPISEHNRLYWYRQTLGQGPEFLTYFQNEAQLEKSRLLSDRFSAERPKGSFSTLEIQRTEQGDSAMYLCASSILPGGTEGYTFGSGTRLTVV.